The 24 T cell receptor beta chains below come from one sample, sequenced in a study of T cell responses to AZD1222 COVID-19 vaccine. Clones were sequenced by immunoSEQ multiplex PCR, and TCRdb holds only the in-frame ones, with some missing. The sample holds about 180,000 clones, 85% to 90% seen once. The source was peripheral blood, collected on day 0 of AZD1222 vaccination. The source is an adult in good health.

V is TRBV28 and J is TRBJ2-1; 9 bases match TRBD1. The CDR3 runs 15 residues. Germline V CDR1 and CDR2: MDHEN, SYDVKM. Germline trimming cut 6 bases from V and 6 bases from J; bases unmatched to any gene: 9. The DNA of the CDR3 is TGTGCCAGCAGAAACACCGGGACAGGGCGCAATGAGCAGTTCTTC. This gives the protein CASRNTGTGRNEQFF.

J is TRBJ1-4 and V is TRBV2; 7 positions match TRBD1. V gave up 8 bases and J gave up 1 base; unmatched junction bases: 10. This CDR3 spans 16 amino acids. Germline assignment: CDR1 SNHLY and CDR2 FYNNEI. This CDR3 reads CASGSTGVGTNEKLFF. The CDR3 nucleotides read TGTGCCAGCGGTTCAACAGGGGTAGGAACTAATGAAAAACTGTTTTTT.

V and J are TRBV28 and TRBJ2-1, with unresolved D. The CDR3 loop spans 14 amino acids. Germline loops: CDR1 MDHEN, CDR2 SYDVKM. V was trimmed by 6 bases and J by 2 bases, leaving 11 bases between them. The CDR3 bases are TGTGCCAGCAGCACCACAGCAACCTACAATGAGCAGTTCTTC. Translated: CASSTTATYNEQFF.

This clone has more than one count but fewer than ten. This chain uses TRBV6-5 with TRBJ1-4; D is possibly TRBD1 (5 bases). CDR3 size: 15 residues. Looked up from germline, CDR1 is MNHEY and CDR2 is SVGAGI. The germline V and J ends were trimmed by 6 bases and 2 bases, with 13 bases remaining between them. The CDR3 sequence is CASRPQGTTNEKLFF. CDR3 nucleotides: TGTGCCAGCAGGCCTCAGGGTACGACTAATGAAAAACTGTTTTTT.

The gene calls are TRBV7-9 and TRBJ1-6; possible D gene TRBD1, 6 bases. Germline assignment: CDR1 SEHNR and CDR2 FQNEAQ (reference sequence). The CDR3 is 14 amino acids. The V end lost 3 bases, the J end lost 7 bases, and 10 bases lay between the germline ends. The CDR3 nucleotides are TGTGCCAGCAGCTTGGCAGGGGAAAATTCACCCCTCCACTTT. Its translation is CASSLAGENSPLHF. Variable domain in full (rest from reference TRBV7-9 and TRBJ1-6): DTGVSQNPRHKITKRGQNVTFRCDPISEHNRLYWYRQTLGQGPEFLTYFQNEAQLEKSRLLSDRFSAERPKGSFSTLEIQRTEQGDSAMYLCASSLAGENSPLHFGNGTRLTVT.

This chain connects TRBV2 to TRBJ1-3, with D unclear. Trimming stripped 6 bases from V and 0 bases from J, with 9 bases between. The CDR3 is 14 amino acids. Germline values: CDR1 SNHLY, CDR2 FYNNEI. CDR3 nucleotides: TGTGCCAGCAGAGCGACGGTCTCTGGAAACACCATATATTTT. Its protein product is CASRATVSGNTIYF.

This chain links TRBV7-2 with TRBJ2-3; D gene uncertain. CDR3 length equals 14 residues. Germline CDR1 reads SGHTA; CDR2 reads FQGNSA. V lost 6 bases to trimming and J lost 2 bases, with 12 bases between them. As DNA, the CDR3 is TGTGCCAGCAGACAAAACGGCCCCACAGATACGCAGTATTTT. Protein product: CASRQNGPTDTQYF.

In DNA form, the CDR3 reads TGTGCCAGCAGCGTAACACCGGGACAGGGGGCCACCGGGGAGCTGTTTTTT. Residues: CASSVTPGQGATGELFF. The gene calls are TRBV9 and TRBJ2-2, with 12 bases aligning to TRBD1. Germline CDR1 is SGDLS and CDR2 is YYNGEE. The junction had 5 bases not matched to a gene; V was cut back by 1 base and J by 4 bases. The CDR3 runs 17 residues.

The chain carries TRBV27 and TRBJ1-4; maybe TRBD1 (5 bases). The CDR3 is 15 residues long. The V end was cut by 2 bases, the J end by 2 bases, with 9 bases between. CDR1 MNHEY and CDR2 SMNVEV come from the germline V gene (reference sequence). Here the CDR3 DNA reads TGTGCCAGCAGTTTAGGGGGGGAGACTAATGAAAAACTGTTTTTT. Amino acids: CASSLGGETNEKLFF.

The CDR3: CASNPIGAGYTHEQFF. The CDR3 nucleotides are TGTGCCAGCAACCCCATCGGAGCGGGGTACACTCATGAGCAGTTCTTC. The chain is built from TRBV7-9 and TRBJ2-1; 7 bases are a match to TRBD2. CDR3 length: 16 amino acids. Trimming at V came to 7 bases and at J to 8 bases, leaving 17 bases not matched to a gene. CDR1 and CDR2 from the germline V gene are SEHNR and FQNEAQ (reference sequence).

The CDR3 coding sequence is TGTGCCAGCAGTCCGGGACTAGCGGGGGGGAACACCGGGGAGCTGTTTTTT. It yields the protein CASSPGLAGGNTGELFF. V usage is TRBV2 and J usage is TRBJ2-2; 15 bases fit TRBD2. The CDR3 runs 17 residues. Germline CDR1 reads SNHLY; CDR2 reads FYNNEI. Trimming at V came to 5 bases and at J to 1 base, leaving 2 bases not matched to a gene.

The V and J genes are TRBV4-1 and TRBJ1-1, with D tentatively TRBD1 (5 bases). The CDR3 consists of 14 residues. CDR1 and CDR2 (germline): MGHRA, YSYEKL. V shed 0 bases and J shed 4 bases, with 9 bases lying between them. The CDR3, as DNA: TGCGCCAGCAGCCAAGAGGGGGGTGGCACTGAAGCTTTCTTT. Protein product: CASSQEGGGTEAFF.

This clone turned up a few times. V and J are TRBV7-9 and TRBJ2-2; D possibly corresponds to TRBD1 (6 bases). Per the germline V gene, CDR1 is SEHNR and CDR2 is FQNEAQ (reference sequence). With 3 bases removed from V and 4 bases from J, the gap between germline ends came to 9 bases. There are 14 residues in the CDR3. The CDR3 bases are TGTGCCAGCAGCTTTGTACAGGGCACCGGGGAGCTGTTTTTT. This encodes CASSFVQGTGELFF. Drawing the rest from reference TRBV7-9 and TRBJ2-2, the complete variable domain is DTGVSQNPRHKITKRGQNVTFRCDPISEHNRLYWYRQTLGQGPEFLTYFQNEAQLEKSRLLSDRFSAERPKGSFSTLEIQRTEQGDSAMYLCASSFVQGTGELFFGEGSRLTVL.

This clone was seen a single time. The chain has TRBV12-3 or TRBV12-4 and TRBJ2-7; D might be TRBD1 (6 bases). The CDR3 is made up of 12 amino acids. V shed 3 bases and J shed 5 bases, with 8 bases lying between them. As DNA, the CDR3 is TGTGCCAGCAGTTTCAGGGGCCACGAGCAGTACTTC. Translated, it gives CASSFRGHEQYF.

The V call is TRBV30, the J call TRBJ2-1, with 7 bases identical to TRBD1. J gave up 8 bases and V 0 bases, and 16 bases lay outside the gene matches. This CDR3 has 17 amino acids. CDR1 and CDR2 from the germline V gene are GTSNPN and SVGIG (reference sequence). CDR3 loop: CAWSVPRTGVRRDEQFF. DNA of the CDR3: TGTGCCTGGAGTGTACCTCGAACAGGGGTCCGGCGGGATGAGCAGTTCTTC.

This chain joins TRBV6-4 and TRBJ2-6, with TRBD1 matching over 7 bases. Trimming removed 6 bases from V and 0 bases from J; junction bases left unmatched: 8. The length of the CDR3 is 17 residues. CDR1 is MRHNA, CDR2 SNTAGT, per germline. This CDR3 is CASRSGQMSSGANVLTF. CDR3 DNA sequence: TGTGCCAGCAGGTCGGGACAGATGAGCTCTGGGGCCAACGTCCTGACTTTC.

This clone was seen more than once but under ten times. The rearrangement joins TRBV2 to TRBJ1-5; D is unresolved. The CDR3 contains 13 residues. V was pared by 3 bases and J by 6 bases, with 9 bases between. Germline V gene data show CDR1 as SNHLY and CDR2 as FYNNEI. The CDR3 loop is CASSELEGQPQHF. CDR3 nucleotide sequence: TGTGCCAGCAGTGAGCTTGAGGGTCAGCCCCAGCATTTT.

A remark on this clone: Other DNA variants within this sample encode the same CDR3. The CDR3 DNA reads as TGCGCCAGCAGCCAAGTAGGAGCAGATACGCAGTATTTT. Protein: CASSQVGADTQYF. The rearrangement links TRBV4-1 to TRBJ2-3; D call uncertain. The ends were cut back, 1 base at V and 4 bases at J, with 6 bases in the middle. The CDR3 spans 13 residues. From germline, CDR1 is MGHRA and CDR2 YSYEKL.

J is TRBJ2-7 and V is TRBV27; D is undetermined. This CDR3 has 13 amino acids. V was shortened by 0 bases and J by 7 bases, with 10 bases between the two germline ends. Per germline, CDR1 MNHEY and CDR2 SMNVEV (reference sequence). The CDR3 loop is CASSLSSRREQYF. Here the CDR3 DNA reads TGTGCCAGCAGTTTATCGTCACGGCGTGAGCAGTACTTC.

J is TRBJ2-1 and V is TRBV6-2 or TRBV6-3; D ambiguous. This CDR3 comprises 11 residues. The germline V and J ends were trimmed by 5 bases and 11 bases, with 10 bases remaining between them. Looked up from germline, CDR1 is MNHEY and CDR2 is SVGEGT. The CDR3 loop is CASSARGQQFF. Here the CDR3 DNA reads TGTGCCAGCAGTGCCCGTGGGCAGCAGTTCTTC.

The rearrangement joins TRBV6-2 or TRBV6-3 to TRBJ2-7; 7 bases align to TRBD2. Germline loops: CDR1 MNHEY, CDR2 SVGEGT. V shed 2 bases, J shed 3 bases, and the junction held 19 bases outside the gene matches. CDR3 length: 19 residues. The CDR3 sequence: CASSYDPGRVRGLVYEQYF. In DNA, the CDR3 is TGTGCCAGCAGTTACGACCCGGGGAGGGTCCGGGGCTTGGTCTACGAGCAGTACTTC.

This chain links TRBV6-2 or TRBV6-3 with TRBJ2-7, with D unclear. This CDR3 is built from 12 residues. The V and J ends lost 4 bases and 6 bases respectively, with 10 bases between them. CDR1 MNHEY and CDR2 SVGEGT come from the germline V gene. DNA of the CDR3: TGTGCCAGCAGTTGGGTCAGAGGCGAGCAGTACTTC. Translating gives CASSWVRGEQYF.

The gene calls are TRBV30 and TRBJ1-2; D not resolved. CDR1 and CDR2 (germline): GTSNPN, SVGIG (reference sequence). Trimming pared 0 bases from V and 2 bases from J, leaving 7 bases between. The CDR3 runs 13 residues. The DNA of the CDR3 is TGTGCCTGGAGTGTGGAAGGGAACTATGGCTACACCTTC. It codes for CAWSVEGNYGYTF.

The CDR3 protein is CASSQGVSYNEQFF. The CDR3 bases are TGTGCCAGCAGCCAAGGGGTCTCCTACAATGAGCAGTTCTTC. The J gene is TRBJ2-1, the V gene TRBV3-1 (or the pseudogene TRBV3-2); D remains unclear. Trimming removed 1 base at V and 0 bases at J, with 4 bases between. CDR1 LGHDT and CDR2 YNNKEL come from the germline V gene (reference sequence). This CDR3 comprises 14 residues.